The present T cell receptor (beta chain) was sequenced within a study of T cell responses to AZD1222 COVID-19 vaccine. Study conclusions and caveats: Possibly, clonal diversity was underestimated; donors were largely white British and included more females.

About this clone: Its matching antigen is unknown.

Germline V gene sequence: CDR1 MNHEY, CDR2 SVGAGI. There are 11 residues in the CDR3. The V end lost 7 bases, the J end lost 9 bases, and 10 bases lay between the germline ends. Sequenced by immunoSEQ multiplex PCR; TCRdb stores in-frame clones only, minus some. The sample comprises tens of thousands of clones, 87% of which are singletons, and 1% to 1.5% rests with the top ten. This specimen was peripheral blood, taken 28 days after the second AZD1222 dose. The chain employs TRBV6-5 and TRBJ2-1; tentatively, D is TRBD1 (5 bases). The clonotype comes from an adult who received the AZD1222 COVID-19 vaccine. The CDR3 nucleotides are TGTGCCAGCAACTCCAGGGCTGAGCAGTTCTTC. The encoded protein is CASNSRAEQFF.